The 10 T cell receptor beta chains listed next were all sequenced from one sample in a study of spatial heterogeneity in lung cancer. Sample time point: sample taken at primary tumor resection. Whole RNA was taken from tumor, nontumor lung or frozen PBMC; it was then sequenced unsorted. TCRdb processed the 5' RACE reads anew with MiXCR; each CDR3 protein has one entry. The sample includes about 26,000 distinct CDR3 sequences, around 13% of them seen just once. The material sequenced was PBMCs, taken at surgery. These receptors originate from a female donor with early-stage non-small cell lung cancer.

The chain carries TRBV4-3 and TRBJ2-2, with 7 bases fitting TRBD2. V was pared by 0 bases and J by 1 base, with 2 bases of the junction left unmatched. Germline assignment: CDR1 LGHNA and CDR2 YSLEER. This CDR3 has 16 amino acids. The CDR3 nucleotides read TGCGCCAGCAGCCAAGAGACTAGCAGGAACACCGGGGAGCTGTTTTTT. As protein: CASSQETSRNTGELFF.

Ten or more counts support this clonotype. The chain uses TRBV6-2 or TRBV6-3 and TRBJ2-7; 7 nucleotides match TRBD2. The ends lost 0 bases at V and 0 bases at J; junction bases unmatched: 5. The CDR3 loop spans 16 amino acids. Germline V gene sequence: CDR1 MNHEY, CDR2 SVGEGT. The CDR3 loop reads CASSYSGGINSYEQYF. In DNA form, the CDR3 reads TGTGCCAGCAGTTACTCGGGAGGGATAAACTCCTACGAGCAGTACTTC.

This clonotype was seen repeatedly, ten times or more. This chain links TRBV2 with TRBJ1-5; no reliable D call. The length of the CDR3 is 14 residues. The germline V and J ends were trimmed by 2 bases and 5 bases, with 10 bases remaining between them. Germline assignment: CDR1 SNHLY and CDR2 FYNNEI. The chain's CDR3 is CASSELGSDQPQHF. In nucleotides, the CDR3 is TGTGCCAGCAGTGAATTGGGGTCGGATCAGCCCCAGCATTTT.

This clonotype was counted ten times or more. The J gene is TRBJ1-5, the V gene TRBV6-2 or TRBV6-3; D gene uncertain. Germline V gene sequence: CDR1 MNHEY, CDR2 SVGEGT. V was shortened by 6 bases and J by 6 bases, with 12 bases between the two germline ends. The CDR3 is made up of 13 amino acids. The CDR3 DNA reads TGTGCCAGCAGCCTACCGGACGTTCAGCCCCAGCATTTT. It codes for CASSLPDVQPQHF.

Many counts were recorded for this clonotype. This chain joins TRBV7-3 and TRBJ2-2; 8 bases map to TRBD1. Germline CDR1 is SGHTA and CDR2 is FQGTGA. CDR3 length: 16 amino acids. With 1 base clipped from V and 6 bases from J, the junction kept 7 bases outside the gene matches. The CDR3 loop is CASSLKGQGASGELFF. CDR3 nucleotides: TGTGCCAGCAGCTTAAAGGGGCAGGGGGCCTCCGGGGAGCTGTTTTTT.

This clonotype occurred many times. This sequence joins TRBV28 and TRBJ2-7; D is possibly TRBD2 (5 bases). The CDR3 runs to 16 residues. Germline-derived CDR1 and CDR2 are MDHEN and SYDVKM. The V and J ends lost 5 bases and 1 base respectively, with 18 bases between them. DNA of the CDR3: TGTGCCAGCAGTCCGGGGTGGAAAGTCCGGTCCTACGAGCAGTACTTC. Translating gives CASSPGWKVRSYEQYF.

This clonotype was found many times. At one end, the junction sequence differs from germline, possibly due to a read error. The chain links TRBV7-7 to TRBJ2-5, with 7 bases fitting TRBD1. This CDR3 has 13 residues. The V gene's germline CDR1 is SSHAT and CDR2 FNYEAQ (reference sequence). CDR3 coding DNA: TGTGCTAGCAGCCAGGACAGGCAAGAGACCCAGTACTTC. This encodes CASSQDRQETQYF.

This clonotype came up a few times. The rearrangement joins TRBV28 to TRBJ1-1; possible D gene TRBD1, 5 bases. Between the trimmed V and J ends, which lost 4 bases and 1 base, there was a span of 13 bases. CDR3 length: 15 residues. Germline CDR1 MDHEN, CDR2 SYDVKM. The CDR3 DNA reads TGTGCCAGCAGTTGGGACCCCCCGGGGAACACTGAAGCTTTCTTT. Protein product: CASSWDPPGNTEAFF.

This clonotype appeared many times. J is TRBJ1-6 and V is TRBV6-6; D not certain. V lost 4 bases and J lost 10, with 11 bases in between. CDR3 length: 13 residues. CDR1 MNHNY and CDR2 SVGAGI come from the germline V gene (reference sequence). The DNA of the CDR3 is TGTGCCAGCAGTTGGTCCGACGGGTCACCCCTCCACTTT. Translating it yields CASSWSDGSPLHF.

This clonotype was seen at least ten times. The chain carries TRBV28 and TRBJ1-4; possible D gene TRBD1, 5 bases. Germline values: CDR1 MDHEN, CDR2 SYDVKM. V lost 2 bases to trimming and J lost 1 base, with 14 bases between them. The CDR3 consists of 17 residues. The CDR3 here is CASSLPGGRGTNEKLFF. The CDR3 region has the DNA TGTGCCAGCAGTTTACCCGGGGGGAGAGGAACTAATGAAAAACTGTTTTTT.